The rows below give T cell receptor beta chains drawn from one sample of a study of early T cells in non-severe SARS-CoV-2 infection. TCRdb called the 5' RACE reads again in MiXCR, with one record for every CDR3 protein. Of about 84,000 distinct CDR3 sequences listed, about 12% were seen once; the top ten hold roughly 2.6%. Specimen: whole blood. These receptors were obtained from an adult who was a healthcare worker with PCR-confirmed SARS-CoV-2 infection or an uninfected control (not recorded which). Both conserved end residues are part of each CDR3. A D gene is named only where the DNA matches it firmly. For some rows the clone size is stated as once, few or many, or as a class when expanded; others skip it.

d_gene: NA
abundance: NA
j_gene: TRBJ1-6
v_gene: TRBV7-8
CDR3nt: TGTGCCAGCAGCTTACGGGACCCATCCGTACCCCTCCACTTT
CDR3aa: CASSLRDPSVPLHF

d_gene: TRBD1
abundance: many
j_gene: TRBJ1-1
v_gene: TRBV3-1
CDR3nt: TGTGCCAGCAGCCTATACGGACAGGTGAACACTGAAGCTTTCTTT
CDR3aa: CASSLYGQVNTEAFF

d_gene: TRBD1
abundance: few
j_gene: TRBJ2-3
v_gene: TRBV28
CDR3nt: TGTGCCAGCAGTAACAGGGGCAAAGATACGCAGTATTTT
CDR3aa: CASSNRGKDTQYF

d_gene: TRBD1
abundance: many
j_gene: TRBJ2-1
v_gene: TRBV5-1
CDR3nt: TGCGCCAGCAGCTTGGCCGGGGGACAGGGTAGGAATGAGCAGTTCTTC
CDR3aa: CASSLAGGQGRNEQFF

d_gene: NA
abundance: many
j_gene: TRBJ2-7
v_gene: TRBV2
CDR3nt: TGTGCCAGCAGGACTAGTGGGGAGCAGTACTTC
CDR3aa: CASRTSGEQYF

d_gene: NA
abundance: NA
j_gene: TRBJ1-1
v_gene: TRBV18
CDR3nt: TGTGCCAGCTCACCGGGAATGGGATATGGAGCTTTCTTT
CDR3aa: CASSPGMGYGAFF

d_gene: TRBD1
abundance: few
j_gene: TRBJ2-1
v_gene: TRBV20-1
CDR3nt: TGCAGTGTAGGACAGGGGAGTATTGAGCAGTTCTTC
CDR3aa: CSVGQGSIEQFF

d_gene: TRBD1
abundance: many
j_gene: TRBJ2-7
v_gene: TRBV11-2
CDR3nt: TGTGCCAGCAGCGCGACAGGGATGTCCTACGAGCAGTACTTC
CDR3aa: CASSATGMSYEQYF

d_gene: NA
abundance: many
j_gene: TRBJ2-1
v_gene: TRBV6-6
CDR3nt: TGTGCCAGCAGTTACGGCGTCTCCAATGAGCAGTTCTTC
CDR3aa: CASSYGVSNEQFF

d_gene: TRBD1
abundance: NA
j_gene: TRBJ2-3
v_gene: TRBV3-1
CDR3nt: TGTGCCAGCAGTCTAGGGACAGGGGGGACAGATACGCAGTATTTT
CDR3aa: CASSLGTGGTDTQYF

d_gene: NA
abundance: many
j_gene: TRBJ2-3
v_gene: TRBV21-1
CDR3nt: TGTGCCAGCAGCAAAGCCGCCGAATCGGCCCCAGATCTAGTTACGCAGTATTTT
CDR3aa: CASSKAAESAPDLVTQYF

d_gene: TRBD2
abundance: NA
j_gene: TRBJ2-1
v_gene: TRBV5-1
CDR3nt: TGCGCCAGCGAGCGGGGGGGCCGTTCCTACAATGAGCAGTTCTTC
CDR3aa: CASERGGRSYNEQFF

d_gene: NA
abundance: NA
j_gene: TRBJ2-2
v_gene: TRBV11-3
CDR3nt: TGTGCCAGCAGCTCACTCGACTCCGGGGAGCTGTTTTTT
CDR3aa: CASSSLDSGELFF

d_gene: TRBD1
abundance: few
j_gene: TRBJ2-1
v_gene: TRBV11-2
CDR3nt: TGTGCCAGCAGCTCCTTCGGGACAGCACCCTCGGATGAGCAGTTCTTC
CDR3aa: CASSSFGTAPSDEQFF

d_gene: NA
abundance: many
j_gene: TRBJ1-2
v_gene: TRBV7-6
CDR3nt: TGTGCCAGCAGCATTAGTCAGAAGGAGGGCTACACCTTC
CDR3aa: CASSISQKEGYTF

d_gene: NA
abundance: many
j_gene: TRBJ1-3
v_gene: TRBV10-3
CDR3nt: TGTGCCATCAGTCGCCCAGTCCAGGGAGCTGGAAACACCATATATTTT
CDR3aa: CAISRPVQGAGNTIYF

d_gene: NA
abundance: NA
j_gene: TRBJ2-7
v_gene: TRBV12-5
CDR3nt: TGTGCTAGTGCTATTTCCGGCCTTCCCTACGAGCAGTACTTC
CDR3aa: CASAISGLPYEQYF

d_gene: NA
abundance: many
j_gene: TRBJ2-5
v_gene: TRBV10-3
CDR3nt: TGTGCCATCAGAGAGGGAAAGACCCAGTACTTC
CDR3aa: CAIREGKTQYF

d_gene: TRBD2
abundance: medium-sized
j_gene: TRBJ2-7
v_gene: TRBV2
CDR3nt: TGTGCCAGCAATTCGGGGCGGGAGCGAGTCGGGGAGCAGTACTTC
CDR3aa: CASNSGRERVGEQYF

d_gene: NA
abundance: NA
j_gene: TRBJ1-1
v_gene: TRBV7-9
CDR3nt: TGTGCCAGCAGCTTAGGCAGCACTGAAGCTTTCTTT
CDR3aa: CASSLGSTEAFF

d_gene: NA
abundance: NA
j_gene: TRBJ1-2
v_gene: TRBV9
CDR3nt: TGTACCGGACCCCGGGGAGGCTACACCTTC
CDR3aa: CTGPRGGYTF

d_gene: TRBD2
abundance: many
j_gene: TRBJ2-5
v_gene: TRBV29-1
CDR3nt: TGCAGCGCTCACGCAACTAGCGGCCAAGAGACCCAGTACTTC
CDR3aa: CSAHATSGQETQYF

d_gene: NA
abundance: NA
j_gene: TRBJ2-3
v_gene: TRBV6-4
CDR3nt: TGTGCCAGCAGCCCGGACCAATTGGACACAGATACGCAGTATTTT
CDR3aa: CASSPDQLDTDTQYF

d_gene: NA
abundance: many
j_gene: TRBJ2-3
v_gene: TRBV11-2
CDR3nt: TGTGCCAGCAGCTCCAGTATCGTAAGCACAGATACGCAGTATTTT
CDR3aa: CASSSSIVSTDTQYF

d_gene: TRBD1
abundance: few
j_gene: TRBJ2-7
v_gene: TRBV12-3/TRBV12-4
CDR3nt: TGTGCCAGCAGGTTCCGAGACAGGGGAGGCAAGTACTTC
CDR3aa: CASRFRDRGGKYF

d_gene: NA
abundance: NA
j_gene: TRBJ2-2
v_gene: TRBV30
CDR3nt: TGTGCCTGGAGTAAAATTCGGACCGGGGAGCTGTTTTTT
CDR3aa: CAWSKIRTGELFF

d_gene: NA
abundance: NA
j_gene: TRBJ1-2
v_gene: TRBV18
CDR3nt: TGTGCCAGCTCACCGCTAGGGTACTTCGATGGCTACACCTTC
CDR3aa: CASSPLGYFDGYTF

d_gene: TRBD1
abundance: NA
j_gene: TRBJ2-7
v_gene: TRBV7-2
CDR3nt: TGTGCCAGCAGCACCACAGGGGGCGACTACGAGCAGTACTTC
CDR3aa: CASSTTGGDYEQYF

d_gene: TRBD2
abundance: many
j_gene: TRBJ2-7
v_gene: TRBV13
CDR3nt: TGTGCCAGCAGCGTCGGACTAGCGGGAGTCTACGAGCAGTACTTC
CDR3aa: CASSVGLAGVYEQYF

d_gene: NA
abundance: NA
j_gene: TRBJ1-4
v_gene: TRBV9
CDR3nt: TGTGCCAGCAGCGTAGCCGGGTACTATAATGAAAAACTGTTTTTT
CDR3aa: CASSVAGYYNEKLFF

d_gene: TRBD2
abundance: NA
j_gene: TRBJ2-5
v_gene: TRBV7-8
CDR3nt: TGTGCCGGGGAACCGGGACTAGCGGTCCCCAGGGGAGAGACCCAGTACTTC
CDR3aa: CAGEPGLAVPRGETQYF

d_gene: NA
abundance: many
j_gene: TRBJ1-1
v_gene: TRBV7-9
CDR3nt: TGTGCGAGCCATCTGGGGGTCGACACTGAAGCTTTCTTT
CDR3aa: CASHLGVDTEAFF

d_gene: NA
abundance: many
j_gene: TRBJ1-2
v_gene: TRBV12-5
CDR3nt: TGTGCTAGTGGTTTGGGGGAGAGGCATGGCTACACCTTC
CDR3aa: CASGLGERHGYTF

d_gene: NA
abundance: many
j_gene: TRBJ2-1
v_gene: TRBV10-3
CDR3nt: TGTGCCATCACCGAGGGTTCCTACAATGAGCAGTTCTTC
CDR3aa: CAITEGSYNEQFF

d_gene: NA
abundance: NA
j_gene: TRBJ2-2
v_gene: TRBV7-9
CDR3nt: TGTGCCAGCAGCTTGATCAGCGGTAACACCGGGGAGCTGTTTTTT
CDR3aa: CASSLISGNTGELFF

d_gene: NA
abundance: NA
j_gene: TRBJ2-1
v_gene: TRBV10-3
CDR3nt: TGTGCCACCCAGGGGGGGACTGAGCAGTTCTTC
CDR3aa: CATQGGTEQFF

d_gene: NA
abundance: NA
j_gene: TRBJ2-5
v_gene: TRBV5-5
CDR3nt: TGTGCCAGCAGCTTGCCCGTCCAAGAGACCCAGTACTTC
CDR3aa: CASSLPVQETQYF

d_gene: NA
abundance: NA
j_gene: TRBJ1-4
v_gene: TRBV7-8
CDR3nt: TGTGCCAGCAGCCCTGGTCGGCCAGGGTGGGAAAAACTGTTTTTT
CDR3aa: CASSPGRPGWEKLFF

d_gene: NA
abundance: few
j_gene: TRBJ1-6
v_gene: TRBV28
CDR3nt: TGTGCCAGCAGTTTTGGGGGCCTCTCCTATAATTCACCCCTCCACTTT
CDR3aa: CASSFGGLSYNSPLHF

d_gene: NA
abundance: few
j_gene: TRBJ1-1
v_gene: TRBV12-3/TRBV12-4
CDR3nt: TGTGCCAGCAGTCCGAACATGAACACTGAAGCTTTCTTT
CDR3aa: CASSPNMNTEAFF

d_gene: NA
abundance: NA
j_gene: TRBJ2-2
v_gene: TRBV9
CDR3nt: TGTGCCAGCAGCTACCCGACTGCCGGGGAGCTGTTTTTT
CDR3aa: CASSYPTAGELFF

d_gene: NA
abundance: NA
j_gene: TRBJ2-7
v_gene: TRBV7-9
CDR3nt: TGTGCCAGCAGCTTATACCGGGGGTTAACTTACGAGCAGTACTTC
CDR3aa: CASSLYRGLTYEQYF

d_gene: NA
abundance: NA
j_gene: TRBJ2-4
v_gene: TRBV6-6
CDR3nt: TGTGCCAGCAGACGGGGTCAGGGCAAAAACATTCAGTACTTC
CDR3aa: CASRRGQGKNIQYF

d_gene: NA
abundance: NA
j_gene: TRBJ1-4
v_gene: TRBV5-4
CDR3nt: TGTGCCGGCCGGAACCACAAGGGTGAAAAACTGTTTTTT
CDR3aa: CAGRNHKGEKLFF

d_gene: NA
abundance: many
j_gene: TRBJ1-2
v_gene: TRBV14
CDR3nt: TGTGCCAGCAGCCAAGGAGGGTCAGGGCGACGCTGCACCTTC
CDR3aa: CASSQGGSGRRCTF

d_gene: NA
abundance: NA
j_gene: TRBJ2-3
v_gene: TRBV18
CDR3nt: TGTGCCAGCTCACTCGGTAACCTCAACGCAGATACGCAGTATTTT
CDR3aa: CASSLGNLNADTQYF

d_gene: NA
abundance: NA
j_gene: TRBJ1-5
v_gene: TRBV23-1
CDR3nt: TGCGCCAGCAGTCCCCAGATCAGGGGAGGGGGCAATCAGCCCCAGCATTTT
CDR3aa: CASSPQIRGGGNQPQHF

d_gene: NA
abundance: few
j_gene: TRBJ2-7
v_gene: TRBV2
CDR3nt: TGTGCCACATCTATCGCAGGGAACGAGCAGTACTTC
CDR3aa: CATSIAGNEQYF

d_gene: NA
abundance: many
j_gene: TRBJ2-5
v_gene: TRBV29-1
CDR3nt: TGCAGCGTTGAAGAAGGAGACGAGATAGAGACCCAGTACTTC
CDR3aa: CSVEEGDEIETQYF

d_gene: TRBD1
abundance: NA
j_gene: TRBJ1-2
v_gene: TRBV4-2
CDR3nt: TGTGCCAGCAGCCAAGATACAGGGGGCGCCGACTATGGCTACACCTTC
CDR3aa: CASSQDTGGADYGYTF

d_gene: TRBD1
abundance: many
j_gene: TRBJ1-2
v_gene: TRBV12-3/TRBV12-4
CDR3nt: TGTGCCAGCAGCCCCGACAGGGCTTATGGCTACACCTTC
CDR3aa: CASSPDRAYGYTF

d_gene: TRBD2
abundance: few
j_gene: TRBJ2-7
v_gene: TRBV3-1
CDR3nt: TGTGCCAGCAGCCATACCGGGACTACTCCCTACGAGCAGTACTTC
CDR3aa: CASSHTGTTPYEQYF

d_gene: NA
abundance: NA
j_gene: TRBJ2-7
v_gene: TRBV6-5
CDR3nt: TGTGCCAGCAGTTACGCGGACCCATCCTACGAGCAGTACTTC
CDR3aa: CASSYADPSYEQYF

d_gene: TRBD1
abundance: NA
j_gene: TRBJ1-2
v_gene: TRBV6-1
CDR3nt: TGTGCCAGCACCCCCAGGGGGGATGGCTACACCTTC
CDR3aa: CASTPRGDGYTF

d_gene: NA
abundance: few
j_gene: TRBJ1-2
v_gene: TRBV12-3/TRBV12-4
CDR3nt: TGTGCCAGCAGTTTAGCAGGGGGGCCATATGGCTACACCTTC
CDR3aa: CASSLAGGPYGYTF